This T cell receptor (beta chain) was recorded in a study of cytomegalovirus exposure and HLA in healthy donors. Remarks on this clone: Its specificity is not known.

Study-wide results and limits: According to the study, about 180 TCR beta chains were cytomegalovirus-associated. In vitro, a few CMV-associated chains proved specific for CMV antigens.

CDR1 and CDR2 (germline): MDHEN, SYDVKM. V dropped 7 bases and J dropped 0; count of bases not matched to a gene: 5. The CDR3 is made up of 14 amino acids. The data were produced by immunoSEQ multiplex PCR, yet TCRdb's version contains in-frame clones alone and is incomplete. Here the sample spans about 280,000 clones, 88% being singletons. The J gene is TRBJ1-2, the V gene TRBV28; 7 bases map to TRBD1. The origin of this receptor is a woman aged 18-29 years in good health and CMV-seronegative. The sample consisted of PBMCs. In DNA form, the CDR3 reads TGTGCCAGCATTACAGGGGTGACTAACTATGGCTACACCTTC. It specifies CASITGVTNYGYTF.